Only a few counts were recorded for the clone carrying this T cell receptor (beta chain). With 5 bases removed from V and 0 bases from J, the gap between germline ends came to 13 bases. The germline CDR1 and CDR2 sequences are SGHTA and FQGNSA. The CDR3 is 15 amino acids. Use of 60 Vbeta and 13 Jbeta primers characterized the PCR. TCRdb's table, derived via immunoSEQ multiplex PCR, lists solely in-frame clones and lacks some. Altogether 97,000 or so clones are present, roughly a tenth being singletons, with the ten largest covering approximately 5.1%. The sample belongs to a study of cytomegalovirus exposure and HLA in healthy donors.

This sequence originates from a man aged 50-60 years in good health and CMV-seropositive. The specimen was PBMCs. The chain has TRBV7-2 and TRBJ2-5; D is ambiguous. CDR3 bases: TGTGCCAGCAGCGATCCCCACGGTTACCAAGAGACCCAGTACTTC. This codes for CASSDPHGYQETQYF.